The source of this TCR beta chain is a study of T cell responses to AZD1222 COVID-19 vaccine. This clone was counted a single time. Sequenced by immunoSEQ multiplex PCR; TCRdb stores in-frame clones only, minus some. The sample holds fewer than 120,000 clones, 65% to 85% seen once. This CDR3 has 14 residues. J lost 5 bases, V lost 6 bases, and 6 bases had no gene match. Germline-derived CDR1 and CDR2 are MDHEN and SYDVKM. The receptor's source is an adult in good health. The source material was peripheral blood, sampled on day 0 of AZD1222 vaccination. The chain combines TRBV28 with TRBJ2-7; TRBD1 agrees at 11 bases. CDR3 amino acids: CASRPGTGGHEQYF. CDR3 in DNA: TGTGCCAGCAGACCCGGGACAGGGGGGCACGAGCAGTACTTC.